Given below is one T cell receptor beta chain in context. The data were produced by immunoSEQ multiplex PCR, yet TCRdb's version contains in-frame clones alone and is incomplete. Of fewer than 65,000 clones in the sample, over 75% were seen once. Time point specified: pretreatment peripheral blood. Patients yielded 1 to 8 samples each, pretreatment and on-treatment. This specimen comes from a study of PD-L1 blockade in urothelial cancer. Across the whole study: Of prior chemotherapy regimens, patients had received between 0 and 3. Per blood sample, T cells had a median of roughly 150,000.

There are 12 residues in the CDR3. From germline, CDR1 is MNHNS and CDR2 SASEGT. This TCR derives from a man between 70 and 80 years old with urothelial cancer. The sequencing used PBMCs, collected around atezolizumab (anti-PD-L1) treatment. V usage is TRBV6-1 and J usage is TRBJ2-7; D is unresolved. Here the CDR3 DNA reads TGTGCAGCCGACACCACCTCCTACGAGCAGTACTTC. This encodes CAADTTSYEQYF.